Below are 7 T cell receptor beta chains sequenced from a single sample in a study of beta chain features in type 1 diabetes. Reverse transcription of all isolated RNA meant that expressed TCRB transcripts were sequenced. This table comes from immunoSEQ multiplex PCR, and its TCRdb copy is limited to in-frame clones, with some not included. The sample has 200,000 to 250,000 clones; roughly a tenth are singletons. Sequencing input: central memory CD4+ T cells from blood. The receptors derive from a man aged 18-30 years in good health.

There are many counts of this clone. The V call is TRBV6-5, the J call TRBJ2-7, with 7 nucleotides matching TRBD1. The ends lost 6 bases at V and 2 bases at J; junction bases unmatched: 10. The CDR3 is 15 residues long. Germline CDR1 and CDR2: MNHEY and SVGAGI. CDR3: CASSRPGQQAYEQYF. CDR3 in DNA: TGTGCCAGCAGCCGACCGGGACAGCAAGCCTACGAGCAGTACTTC.

This clone has more than one count but fewer than ten. At the DNA level, this CDR3 is encoded by other sequences in the same sample as well. This chain joins TRBV15 and TRBJ2-3; 9 bases match TRBD1. J gave up 3 bases and V 2 bases, and 3 bases lay outside the gene matches. The CDR3 covers 15 residues. Germline-derived CDR1 and CDR2 are LNHNV and YYDKDF (reference sequence). The CDR3 sequence: CATSRRQGVTDTQYF. In DNA, the CDR3 is TGTGCCACCAGCAGACGACAGGGGGTAACAGATACGCAGTATTTT.

This clone was observed once. The chain couples TRBV19 to TRBJ2-7; a weak D match, TRBD1 (6 bases). The germline V and J ends were trimmed by 6 bases and 3 bases, with 15 bases remaining between them. The germline V gene has CDR1 LNHDA and CDR2 SQIVND (reference sequence). The CDR3 loop spans 14 amino acids. CDR3 coding DNA: TGTGCCAGTAGACCGGGACACACGATCTACGAGCAGTACTTC. As protein: CASRPGHTIYEQYF.

V usage is TRBV30 and J usage is TRBJ2-4; possibly TRBD2 for D (6 bases). The CDR3 runs 13 residues. Germline V lookup: CDR1 GTSNPN, CDR2 SVGIG (reference sequence). Trimming shortened V by 7 bases and J by 8 bases, and 18 bases separated the two germline ends. The CDR3 DNA reads as TGTGCCTACGAAACGGGGGTCCGGGACATTCAGTACTTC. Protein product: CAYETGVRDIQYF.

This chain links TRBV18 with TRBJ2-7, with no clear D. Looked up from germline, CDR1 is KGHSH and CDR2 is LQKENI. V gave up 2 bases and J gave up 2 bases, with 10 bases separating them. The CDR3 runs to 14 residues. Here the CDR3 reads CASSPYTDPYEQYF. CDR3 DNA sequence: TGTGCCAGCTCACCATACACGGACCCCTACGAGCAGTACTTC.

This chain joins TRBV2 and TRBJ2-7, with TRBD2 as a possible D gene (6 bases). The V gene's germline CDR1 is SNHLY and CDR2 FYNNEI. The ends were cut back, 7 bases at V and 4 bases at J, with 8 bases in the middle. There are 11 residues in the CDR3. CDR3 sequence: CASKGGYEQYF. The CDR3 nucleotides read TGTGCCAGCAAAGGAGGGTACGAGCAGTACTTC.

This chain links TRBV7-9 with TRBJ2-1, with D maybe TRBD1 (6 bases). With 1 base removed from V and 1 base from J, the gap between germline ends came to 11 bases. Per germline, CDR1 SEHNR and CDR2 FQNEAQ (reference sequence). The CDR3 is 16 residues long. CDR3 sequence: CASSLGGQKSYNEQFF. CDR3 nucleotide sequence: TGTGCCAGCAGCTTAGGAGGACAGAAATCCTACAATGAGCAGTTCTTC.